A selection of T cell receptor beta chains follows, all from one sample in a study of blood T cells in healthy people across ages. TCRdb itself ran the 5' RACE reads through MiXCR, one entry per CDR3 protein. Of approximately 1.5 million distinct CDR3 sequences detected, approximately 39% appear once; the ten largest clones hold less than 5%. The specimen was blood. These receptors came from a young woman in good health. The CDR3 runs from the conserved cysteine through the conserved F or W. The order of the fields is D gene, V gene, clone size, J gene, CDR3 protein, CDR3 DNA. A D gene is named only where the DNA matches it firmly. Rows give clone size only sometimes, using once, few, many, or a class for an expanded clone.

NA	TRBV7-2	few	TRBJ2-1	CASSSDWTKLSEQFF	TGTGCCAGCAGTTCCGATTGGACAAAATTGAGTGAGCAGTTCTTC
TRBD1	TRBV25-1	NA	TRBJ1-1	CASSEWDRRSDEAFF	TGTGCCAGCAGTGAATGGGACAGGAGATCAGATGAAGCTTTCTTT
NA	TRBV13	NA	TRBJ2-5	CASNRAHLQETQYF	TGTGCCAGCAACCGGGCTCACCTCCAAGAGACCCAGTACTTC
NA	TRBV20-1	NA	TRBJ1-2	CSAVEGGYGYTF	TGCAGTGCAGTTGAGGGGGGCTATGGCTACACCTTC
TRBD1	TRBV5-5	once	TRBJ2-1	CASSPERQGSANEQFF	TGTGCCAGCAGCCCCGAGAGACAGGGCTCGGCCAATGAGCAGTTCTTC
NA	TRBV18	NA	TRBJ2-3	CASSPRLVRGPVTDTQYF	TGTGCCAGCTCACCCCGACTAGTACGGGGGCCTGTCACAGATACGCAGTATTTT
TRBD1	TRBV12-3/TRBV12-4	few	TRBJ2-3	CASSSHNDRGRDTQYF	TGTGCCAGCAGCTCCCACAACGACAGGGGACGAGATACGCAGTATTTT
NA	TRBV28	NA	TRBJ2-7	CASSPRVGVVSEQYF	TGTGCCAGCAGTCCCCGGGTTGGGGTGGTCTCCGAGCAGTACTTC
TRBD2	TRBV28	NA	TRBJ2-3	CASSLRSSGSTDTRYF	TGTGCCAGCAGTTTAAGGTCTAGCGGGAGTACAGATACGCGGTATTTT
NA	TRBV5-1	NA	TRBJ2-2	CASSLVAGRNTGELFF	TGCGCCAGCAGCTTGGTGGCAGGACGAAACACCGGGGAGCTGTTTTTT
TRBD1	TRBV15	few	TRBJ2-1	CATSRKGQGVYNEQFF	TGTGCCACCAGCAGGAAAGGACAGGGAGTCTACAATGAGCAGTTCTTC
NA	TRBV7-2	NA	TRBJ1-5	CASSGQGSQPQHF	TGTGCCAGCAGCGGGCAGGGTAGTCAGCCCCAGCATTTT
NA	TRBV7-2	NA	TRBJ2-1	CASSSEPARSVEQFF	TGTGCCAGCAGCTCAGAGCCCGCAAGGAGTGTGGAGCAGTTCTTC
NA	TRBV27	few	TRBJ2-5	CASSYAPLIEQYF	TGTGCCAGCAGTTACGCCCCGTTAATTGAGCAGTACTTC
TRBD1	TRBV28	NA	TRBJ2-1	CASSLLDRDRGLYEQFF	TGTGCCAGCAGTTTATTAGACCGGGACAGGGGCCTCTACGAGCAGTTCTTC
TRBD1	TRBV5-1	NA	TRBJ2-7	CASSLSVTGIYEQYF	TGCGCCAGCAGCTTGTCTGTGACAGGGATCTACGAGCAGTACTTC
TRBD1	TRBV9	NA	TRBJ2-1	CASSERDRGLPEQFF	TGTGCCAGCAGCGAGAGGGACAGGGGTCTTCCTGAGCAGTTCTTC
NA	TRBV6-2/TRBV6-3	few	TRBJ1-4	CASSSTGTSREKLFF	TGTGCCAGCAGTTCGACCGGGACGAGTAGAGAAAAACTGTTTTTT
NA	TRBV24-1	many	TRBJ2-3	CATSDLLVGGTDTQYF	TGTGCCACCAGTGATTTGCTTGTCGGGGGCACAGATACGCAGTATTTT
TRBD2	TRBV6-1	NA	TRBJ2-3	CASTRQFSPLGTSRTDTQYF	TGTGCCAGCACCCGACAATTCTCCCCTTTGGGGACTAGCCGCACAGATACGCAGTATTTT
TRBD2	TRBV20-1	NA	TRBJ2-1	CSARDLAGYDEQFF	TGCAGTGCTAGAGACCTAGCGGGATACGATGAGCAGTTCTTC
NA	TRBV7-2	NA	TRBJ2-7	CASSLDSGAHYEQYF	TGTGCCAGCAGCCTAGATTCCGGGGCCCACTACGAGCAGTACTTC
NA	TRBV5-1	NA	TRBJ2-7	CASSAYRASSYNEQYF	TGCGCCAGCAGCGCCTACAGGGCGAGCTCCTACAATGAGCAGTACTTC
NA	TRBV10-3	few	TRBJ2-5	CAISDEGVQETQYF	TGTGCCATCAGTGATGAGGGGGTCCAAGAGACCCAGTACTTC
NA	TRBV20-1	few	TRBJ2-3	CSTGWRPDTQYF	TGCAGTACCGGGTGGCGCCCAGATACGCAGTATTTT
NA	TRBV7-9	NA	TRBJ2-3	CASSLLDPGNTDTQYF	TGTGCCAGCAGCTTACTTGATCCGGGAAACACAGATACGCAGTATTTT
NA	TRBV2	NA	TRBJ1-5	CASARSLRSNQPQHF	TGTGCCAGCGCGCGGTCCCTGCGAAGCAATCAGCCCCAGCATTTT
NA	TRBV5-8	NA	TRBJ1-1	CASSWGTVENTEAFF	TGTGCCAGCAGCTGGGGGACGGTAGAGAACACTGAAGCTTTCTTT
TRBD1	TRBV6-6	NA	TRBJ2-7	CASRIPGQGSEQYF	TGTGCCAGCAGAATCCCGGGACAGGGAAGCGAGCAGTACTTC
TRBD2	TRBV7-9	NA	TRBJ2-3	CASSPLMAGGPDTQYF	TGTGCCAGCAGCCCCTTGATGGCGGGAGGGCCAGATACGCAGTATTTT
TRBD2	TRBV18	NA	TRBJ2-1	CASSPPGLAGAPRDEQSF	TGTGCCAGCTCACCACCGGGACTAGCGGGAGCCCCCAGGGATGAGCAGTCCTTC
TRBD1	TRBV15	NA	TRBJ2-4	CATGTGANIQYF	TGTGCCACCGGGACAGGGGCAAACATTCAGTACTTC
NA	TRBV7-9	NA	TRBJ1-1	CPSSLEGKWTEAFF	TGTCCCAGCAGCTTGGAGGGAAAATGGACTGAAGCTTTCTTT
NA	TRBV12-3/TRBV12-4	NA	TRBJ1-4	CASSLTRVDATNEKLFF	TGTGCCAGCAGTTTAACCAGGGTAGATGCAACTAATGAAAAACTGTTTTTT
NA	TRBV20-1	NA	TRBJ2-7	CSAPQTSYNEQYF	TGCAGTGCTCCGCAGACTTCCTACAATGAGCAGTACTTC
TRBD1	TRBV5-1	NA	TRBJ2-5	CASSWDRAETQYF	TGCGCCAGCAGCTGGGACAGGGCCGAGACCCAGTACTTC
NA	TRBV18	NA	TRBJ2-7	CANSLGQLPSYEQYF	TGTGCCAACTCACTTGGACAGCTCCCCTCCTACGAGCAGTACTTC
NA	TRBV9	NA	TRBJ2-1	CASSVVGTGKNEQFF	TGTGCCAGCAGCGTAGTGGGCACGGGTAAGAATGAGCAGTTCTTC
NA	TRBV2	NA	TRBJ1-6	CASSERGSHSPLHF	TGTGCCAGCAGTGAACGTGGGAGCCATTCACCCCTCCACTTT
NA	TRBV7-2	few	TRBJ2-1	CASSLGSENEQFF	TGTGCCAGCAGCTTAGGCTCCGAGAATGAGCAGTTCTTC
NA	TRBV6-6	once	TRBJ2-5	CASSYRRQHQETQYF	TGTGCCAGCAGTTACCGGAGGCAGCACCAGGAGACCCAGTACTTC
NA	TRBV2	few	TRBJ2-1	CASSEKRHLLDEQFF	TGTGCCAGCAGTGAAAAACGACACTTGCTGGATGAGCAGTTCTTC
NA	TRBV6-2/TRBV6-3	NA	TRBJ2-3	CASSYSDSRGTQYF	TGTGCCAGCAGTTACTCGGACAGTAGGGGTACGCAGTATTTT
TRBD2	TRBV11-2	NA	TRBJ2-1	CASSLVGLLAGGGNEQFF	TGTGCCAGCAGCTTAGTCGGTCTGCTAGCGGGAGGCGGCAATGAGCAGTTCTTC
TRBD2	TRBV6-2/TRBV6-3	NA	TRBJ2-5	CASEETSGIGQYF	TGTGCCAGCGAAGAAACTAGCGGGATTGGGCAGTACTTC
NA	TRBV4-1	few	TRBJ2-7	CASSPVRWGEQYF	TGCGCCAGCAGTCCCGTTCGGTGGGGCGAGCAGTACTTC